This TCR beta chain was sequenced in a study of T cell clonality in common variable immunodeficiency. Study conclusions and caveats: Common variable immunodeficiency TCR beta sequences reportedly had fewer deletions and N-nucleotide insertions. Fewer TCRbeta clones were shared among CVID subjects than controls. TCRbeta clonality was increased in CVID versus healthy controls.

The CDR3 has 12 amino acids. Trimming took 3 bases from V and 6 from J; bases not matched to a gene: 2. Heparinized whole blood, 5 to 8 ml, came from each donor. Sequencing was performed with immunoSEQ multiplex PCR; in TCRdb, only in-frame clones are kept and a portion is missing. Altogether around 52,000 clones were found in the sample, and no singletons occur. This clone has at least ten counts. The antigen remains undetermined. The read halts 3 residues ahead of the CDR3 end, with the missing end drawn from the germline J gene. The sequence came from a person between 18 and 75 years old in good health. Sample: peripheral blood mononuclear cells. The V gene is TRBV12-3 or TRBV12-4, the J gene TRBJ2-7, with 7 bases fitting TRBD1. This chain's CDR3 is CASSLSGGEQYF. The sequenced CDR3 bases are TGTGCCAGCAGTTTGTCAGGGGGCGAG.